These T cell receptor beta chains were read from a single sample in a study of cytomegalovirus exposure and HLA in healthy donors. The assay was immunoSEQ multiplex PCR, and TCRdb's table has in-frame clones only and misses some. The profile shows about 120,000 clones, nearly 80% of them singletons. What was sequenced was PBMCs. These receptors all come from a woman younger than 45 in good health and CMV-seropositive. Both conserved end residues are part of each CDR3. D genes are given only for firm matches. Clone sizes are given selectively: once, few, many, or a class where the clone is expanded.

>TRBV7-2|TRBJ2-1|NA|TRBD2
CASSYPGTSGDRSYNEQFF
TGTGCCAGCAGCTACCCGGGGACTAGCGGGGACCGTTCCTACAATGAGCAGTTCTTC
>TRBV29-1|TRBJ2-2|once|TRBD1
CSVGGQGVPGSTGELFF
TGCAGCGTTGGGGGACAGGGGGTACCGGGGAGCACCGGGGAGCTGTTTTTT
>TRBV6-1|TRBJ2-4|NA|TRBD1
CASSEATGQGNIQYF
TGTGCCAGCAGTGAAGCCACGGGACAGGGGAACATTCAGTACTTC
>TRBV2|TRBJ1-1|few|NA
CASSERRGTEAFF
TGCGCCAGCAGTGAAAGAAGGGGCACTGAAGCTTTCTTT
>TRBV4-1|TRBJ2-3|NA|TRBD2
CASSTWRTSGAEGTDTQYF
TGCGCCAGCAGCACCTGGCGCACTAGCGGGGCTGAGGGCACAGATACGCAGTATTTT
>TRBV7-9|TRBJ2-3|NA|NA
CASSFVTPSTDTQYF
TGTGCCAGCAGCTTCGTGACACCAAGCACAGATACGCAGTATTTT
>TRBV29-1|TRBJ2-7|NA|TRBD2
CSAAREGNEQYF
TGCAGCGCCGCCCGGGAGGGGAACGAGCAGTACTTC
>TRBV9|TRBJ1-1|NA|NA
CASSKEGGQTNTEAFF
TGTGCCAGCAGCAAAGAGGGGGGGCAGACGAACACTGAAGCTTTCTTT
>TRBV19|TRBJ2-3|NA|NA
CASSIGEGLATDTQYF
TGTGCCAGTAGTATAGGTGAGGGATTAGCGACAGATACGCAGTATTTT
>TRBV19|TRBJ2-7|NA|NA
CASSMAGKTYEQYF
TGTGCCAGTAGTATGGCAGGGAAGACCTACGAGCAGTACTTC
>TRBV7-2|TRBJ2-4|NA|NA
CASSRGSGGSSIQYF
TGTGCCAGCAGCCGAGGCAGTGGGGGGTCGAGCATTCAGTACTTC
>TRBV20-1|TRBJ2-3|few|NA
CSAQPGTQYF
TGCAGTGCCCAACCCGGTACGCAGTATTTT
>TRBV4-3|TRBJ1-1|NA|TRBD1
CASSQGQGESEAFF
TGCGCCAGCAGCCAGGGACAGGGGGAGTCTGAAGCTTTCTTT
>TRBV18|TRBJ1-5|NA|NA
CASSPTGSGQPQHF
TGTGCCAGCTCGCCTACAGGGAGCGGTCAGCCCCAGCATTTT
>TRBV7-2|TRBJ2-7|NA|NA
CASSFSQGPYEQYF
TGTGCCAGCAGCTTTTCCCAGGGCCCCTACGAGCAGTACTTC
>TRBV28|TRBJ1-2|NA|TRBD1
CASSLGQEHGYTF
TGTGCCAGCAGTCTGGGACAGGAGCATGGCTACACCTTC
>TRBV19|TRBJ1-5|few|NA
CASSLNNQPQHF
TGTGCCAGTAGTCTAAATAATCAGCCCCAGCATTTT
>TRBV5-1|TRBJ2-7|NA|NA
CASSLLGYEQYF
TGCGCCAGCAGCCTACTTGGTTACGAGCAGTACTTC
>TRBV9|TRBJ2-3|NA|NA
CASSMTPGRADTQYF
TGTGCCAGCAGCATGACCCCCGGGAGAGCAGATACGCAGTATTTT
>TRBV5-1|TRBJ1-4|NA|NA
CASSKTGQTTNEKLFF
TGCGCCAGCAGCAAGACAGGACAAACAACTAATGAAAAACTGTTTTTT
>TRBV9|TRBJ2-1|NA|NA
CASSVLNWNEQFF
TGTGCCAGCAGCGTACTAAATTGGAATGAGCAGTTCTTC
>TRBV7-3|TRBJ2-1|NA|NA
CASSLGRGTYNEQFF
TGTGCCAGCAGCTTAGGCAGGGGAACCTACAATGAGCAGTTCTTC
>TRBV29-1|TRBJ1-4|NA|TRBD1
CSAAGQVPNEKLFF
TGCAGCGCCGCTGGACAGGTGCCTAATGAAAAACTGTTTTTT
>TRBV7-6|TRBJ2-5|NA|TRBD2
CASSGPGLGRATQYF
TGTGCCAGCAGCGGTCCGGGACTAGGAAGAGCGACCCAGTACTTC
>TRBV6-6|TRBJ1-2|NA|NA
CASSPGQSTGYTF
TGTGCCAGCAGCCCAGGACAGTCTACGGGCTACACCTTC
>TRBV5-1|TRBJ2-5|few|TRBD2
CASSLGDSGGETQYF
TGCGCCAGCAGCTTAGGGGATAGCGGGGGAGAGACCCAGTACTTC
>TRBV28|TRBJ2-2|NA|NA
CASSLLTNKVNTGELFF
TGTGCCAGCAGTCTCCTGACAAATAAAGTAAACACCGGGGAGCTGTTTTTT
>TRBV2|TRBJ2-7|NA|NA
CASHTGFSYEQYF
TGTGCCAGCCACACAGGGTTTTCCTACGAGCAGTACTTC
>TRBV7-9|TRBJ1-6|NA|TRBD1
CASSSRDSNTSPLHF
TGTGCCAGCAGCAGCCGGGACAGCAACACGTCACCCCTCCACTTT
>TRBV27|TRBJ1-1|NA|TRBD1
CASSRIKQTGGGLAEAFF
TGTGCCAGCAGTCGGATTAAGCAGACAGGGGGGGGGTTGGCTGAAGCTTTCTTT
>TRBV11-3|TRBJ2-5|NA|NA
CASSLKGGESTQYF
TGTGCCAGCAGCTTAAAAGGGGGAGAGTCGACCCAGTACTTC
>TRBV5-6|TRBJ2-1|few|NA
CASSWGLAYNEQFF
TGTGCCAGCAGCTGGGGACTCGCCTACAATGAGCAGTTCTTC
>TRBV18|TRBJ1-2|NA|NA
CASSPTGTSGGYTF
TGTGCCAGCTCGCCCACCGGGACATCGGGTGGCTACACCTTC
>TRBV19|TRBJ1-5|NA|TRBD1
CASSTQGVSNQPQHF
TGTGCCAGTAGTACGCAGGGGGTTAGCAATCAGCCCCAGCATTTT
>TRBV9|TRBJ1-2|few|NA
CASSATGLYGYTF
TGTGCCAGCAGCGCGACAGGACTCTATGGCTACACCTTC
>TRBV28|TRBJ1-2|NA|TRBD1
CASSSTGGSYGYTF
TGTGCCAGCAGTTCAACAGGGGGTTCCTATGGCTACACCTTC
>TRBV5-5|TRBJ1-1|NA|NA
CASSFSGETEAFF
TGTGCCAGCAGCTTTTCAGGGGAGACTGAAGCTTTCTTT
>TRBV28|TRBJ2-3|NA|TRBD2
CASSFGGTQYF
TGTGCCAGCAGTTTCGGGGGGACGCAGTATTTT
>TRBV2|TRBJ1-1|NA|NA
CASSVGPGTEAFF
TGTGCCAGCAGTGTGGGCCCTGGCACTGAAGCTTTCTTT
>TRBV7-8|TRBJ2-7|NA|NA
CASRDRGYEQYF
TGTGCCAGCAGGGACCGGGGTTACGAGCAGTACTTC
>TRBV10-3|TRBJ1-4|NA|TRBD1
CAISGVGTGPEKLFF
TGTGCCATCAGTGGAGTTGGGACAGGGCCTGAAAAACTGTTTTTT
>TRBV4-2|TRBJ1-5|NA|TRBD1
CASSQDRGTGNQPQHF
TGTGCCAGCAGCCAAGACAGGGGGACAGGTAATCAGCCCCAGCATTTT
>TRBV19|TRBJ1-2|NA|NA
CASTPGQYNYGYTF
TGTGCCAGTACCCCAGGACAGTACAACTATGGCTACACCTTC
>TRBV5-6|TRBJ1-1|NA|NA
CASSLGGRMNTEAFF
TGTGCCAGCAGCTTGGGGGGGCGAATGAACACTGAAGCTTTCTTT
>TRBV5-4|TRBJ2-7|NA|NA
CASSPGEPYEQYF
TGTGCCAGCAGCCCCGGGGAGCCCTACGAGCAGTACTTC
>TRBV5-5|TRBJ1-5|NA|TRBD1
CASSLTTGYGNQPQHF
TGTGCCAGCAGCCTAACGACAGGGTACGGCAATCAGCCCCAGCATTTT
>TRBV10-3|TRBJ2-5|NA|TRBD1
CAISGQGDETQYF
TGTGCCATCAGTGGACAGGGGGATGAGACCCAGTACTTC
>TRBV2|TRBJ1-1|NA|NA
CAQGGQMNTEAFF
TGTGCCCAAGGAGGACAGATGAACACTGAAGCTTTCTTT
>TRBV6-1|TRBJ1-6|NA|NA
CASSEAPYGGSSPLHF
TGTGCCAGCAGTGAAGCCCCCTACGGGGGTAGCTCACCCCTCCACTTT
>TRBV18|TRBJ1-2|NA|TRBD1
CASSPPQGAFLNGYTF
TGTGCCAGCTCACCACCACAGGGGGCTTTTTTAAATGGCTACACCTTC
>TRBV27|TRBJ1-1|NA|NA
CASTTLGGGEAFF
TGTGCCAGCACCACCTTGGGCGGGGGGGAAGCTTTCTTT
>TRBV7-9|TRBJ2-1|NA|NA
CASSRDINEQFF
TGTGCCAGCAGCCGGGACATCAATGAGCAGTTCTTC
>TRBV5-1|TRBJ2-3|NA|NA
CASSLALSSTDTQYF
TGCGCCAGCAGCTTGGCCTTATCTAGCACAGATACGCAGTATTTT
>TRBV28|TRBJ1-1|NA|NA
CASSLDRQAGFRTEAFF
TGTGCCAGCAGTTTAGATAGACAGGCCGGGTTTAGGACTGAAGCTTTCTTT
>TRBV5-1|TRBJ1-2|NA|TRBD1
CASSLVTAGGGYTF
TGCGCCAGCAGCTTGGTGACGGCAGGGGGTGGCTACACCTTC
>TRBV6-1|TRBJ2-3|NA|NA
CASNSQGTSDTQYF
TGTGCCAGCAATTCACAGGGAACGTCAGATACGCAGTATTTT
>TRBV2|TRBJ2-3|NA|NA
CASTFTSTDTQYF
TGTGCCAGCACTTTCACTAGCACAGATACGCAGTATTTT
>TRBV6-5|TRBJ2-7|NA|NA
CASSYSPDISYEQYF
TGTGCCAGCAGTTACTCCCCAGACATCTCCTACGAGCAGTACTTC
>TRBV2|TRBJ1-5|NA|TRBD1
CASSGVQGLQPQHF
TGTGCCAGCAGTGGAGTACAGGGGCTTCAGCCCCAGCATTTT
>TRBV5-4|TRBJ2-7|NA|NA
CASSLGAGKGTYEQYF
TGTGCCAGCAGCTTGGGGGCAGGGAAGGGGACCTACGAGCAGTACTTC